The 15 T cell receptor beta chains reported below all come from one sample, sequenced in a study of CD8 T cells in ankylosing spondylitis. Study-wide findings and caveats: It appeared that ankylosing spondylitis blood was characterized by a TCR beta motif of roughly 8 highly homologous variants.

Their antigen targets remain unknown. One entry per CDR3 protein results from TCRdb running MiXCR on the 5' RACE reads. This repertoire shows a few hundred thousand distinct CDR3 sequences, about 22% found once; its top ten account for about a sixth. Sequenced input: blood, either unsorted or a sorted T cell fraction (not recorded which). Receptors were obtained from a male donor with ankylosing spondylitis.

V gene TRBV29-1 combines with J gene TRBJ1-1; 9 nucleotides line up with TRBD1. V shed 7 bases, J shed 4 bases, and the junction held 19 bases outside the gene matches. CDR3 length: 17 residues. Germline V gene data show CDR1 as SQVTM and CDR2 as ANQGSEA. The CDR3 protein is CSGRKPGTGIAGTEAFF. The CDR3 region has the DNA TGCAGCGGGAGAAAACCCGGGACAGGGATTGCTGGCACTGAAGCTTTCTTT.

This clonotype was detected a few times. J is TRBJ1-1 and V is TRBV5-6, with D uncertain. V was cut by 4 bases and J by 1 base, with 11 bases left in between. The CDR3 loop spans 14 amino acids. The germline V gene encodes CDR1 SGHDT and CDR2 YYEEEE. CDR3 sequence (DNA): TGTGCCAGCAGCCGGCTCGGAGGGAACACTGAAGCTTTCTTT. This gives the protein CASSRLGGNTEAFF.

This clonotype was picked up many times. This rearrangement joins TRBV28 to TRBJ2-1; D remains unclear. Germline CDR1 and CDR2: MDHEN and SYDVKM. The CDR3 totals 14 residues. V was shortened by 3 bases and J by 0 bases, with 6 bases between the two germline ends. CDR3 region: CASSFPSSYNEQFF. In nucleotides, the CDR3 is TGTGCCAGCAGTTTTCCAAGCTCCTACAATGAGCAGTTCTTC.

This clonotype was detected only a few times. The V gene is TRBV28, the J gene TRBJ2-7; 7 positions match TRBD1. Per germline, CDR1 MDHEN and CDR2 SYDVKM. There are 15 residues in the CDR3. V was clipped by 8 bases and J by 2 bases; unmatched bases: 12. CDR3 sequence: CASGRPGQRTYEQYF. The CDR3 nucleotides read TGTGCCAGCGGAAGACCGGGACAGCGAACCTACGAGCAGTACTTC.

The CDR3 region has the DNA TGTGCCACCAGCAGAGGACTAGCGGTTACGAACACCGGGGAGCTGTTTTTT. This gives the protein CATSRGLAVTNTGELFF. The chain links TRBV15 to TRBJ2-2; TRBD2 matches 9 bases. The germline CDR1 and CDR2 sequences are LNHNV and YYDKDF (reference sequence). The CDR3 is 17 amino acids. Trimming cost V 1 base and J 0 bases; bases outside gene matches: 3.

This clonotype appeared a few times. The chain recombines TRBV5-1 with TRBJ2-1, with D uncertain. In germline, CDR1 is SGHRS, CDR2 YFSETQ. The CDR3 runs to 13 residues. V lost 2 bases and J 5 bases, leaving 8 bases between the germline ends. CDR3 region: CASSFQPDNEQFF. CDR3 in DNA: TGCGCCAGCAGCTTCCAGCCCGACAATGAGCAGTTCTTC.

The rearrangement uses TRBV7-3 and TRBJ2-4; D may be TRBD1 (5 bases). CDR1 and CDR2 (germline): SGHTA, FQGTGA. The CDR3 has 13 amino acids. V lost 2 bases to trimming and J lost 8 bases, with 10 bases between them. The CDR3 spells CASSLGKGYIQYF. The CDR3 bases are TGTGCCAGCAGCTTAGGGAAGGGGTACATTCAGTACTTC. Full variable domain (missing parts from reference TRBV7-3 and TRBJ2-4): GAGVSQTPSNKVTEKGKYVELRCDPISGHTALYWYRQSLGQGPEFLIYFQGTGAADDSGLPNDRFFAVRPEGSVSTLKIQRTERGDSAVYLCASSLGKGYIQYFGAGTRLSVL.

This chain connects TRBV6-4 to TRBJ2-1, with 7 bases aligning to TRBD1. CDR1 and CDR2 from the germline V gene are MRHNA and SNTAGT. This CDR3 is built from 16 residues. V dropped 6 bases and J dropped 1; count of bases not matched to a gene: 9. CDR3 bases: TGTGCCAGCAGCGCACAGGGGTTCCTATCCTACAATGAGCAGTTCTTC. It encodes CASSAQGFLSYNEQFF.

The CDR3 loop is CASSQEWGTGDEKLFF. The CDR3 DNA sequence: TGCGCCAGCAGCCAAGAATGGGGGACAGGGGATGAAAAACTGTTTTTT. The chain is built from TRBV4-1 and TRBJ1-4; 10 bases match TRBD1. With 0 bases clipped from V and 6 bases from J, the junction kept 4 bases outside the gene matches. From germline, CDR1 is MGHRA and CDR2 YSYEKL. The CDR3 has 16 residues.

This clonotype has a handful of counts. J is TRBJ2-7 and V is TRBV28; 7 bases are a match to TRBD1. The CDR3 covers 14 residues. Germline CDR1 is MDHEN and CDR2 is SYDVKM. The ends lost 5 bases at V and 2 bases at J; junction bases unmatched: 6. CDR3 DNA: TGTGCCAGCAGTACCCCGGGACAGACCTACGAGCAGTACTTC. It yields the protein CASSTPGQTYEQYF.

The V and J genes are TRBV6-5 and TRBJ2-7; weak D call: TRBD2 (7 bases). The CDR3 is 14 amino acids. V lost 0 bases to trimming and J lost 7 bases, with 13 bases between them. The germline CDR1 and CDR2 sequences are MNHEY and SVGAGI. The DNA for the CDR3 is TGTGCCAGCAGTTACTCCAGGGGAGCGGGGGAGCAGTACTTC. Its translation: CASSYSRGAGEQYF.

This clonotype was detected a few times. V is TRBV10-3 and J is TRBJ2-3; 7 nucleotides line up with TRBD2. The V segment lost 4 bases and the J segment 5 bases; nucleotides outside the gene matches: 9. This CDR3 has 15 residues. The germline CDR1 and CDR2 sequences are ENHRY and SYGVKD. The CDR3 DNA sequence: TGTGCCATCAGTGCCGGAACGACTAGCCGAGATACGCAGTATTTT. Translation gives CAISAGTTSRDTQYF.

The chain links TRBV19 to TRBJ2-5; 7 bases line up with TRBD2. Germline CDR1 LNHDA, CDR2 SQIVND (reference sequence). The CDR3 consists of 15 residues. After removal of 3 bases from V and 5 bases from J, the junction contained 9 bases not matched to a gene. The CDR3 nucleotides are TGTGCCAGTAGTATGGGGCAGACTAGCTTGGAGACCCAGTACTTC. It codes for CASSMGQTSLETQYF.

Only a few counts were recorded for this clonotype. The V and J genes are TRBV7-3 and TRBJ2-7; 8 bases are shared with TRBD2. The CDR3 is 15 amino acids. Unmatched junction bases numbered 11, after V lost 8 bases and J lost 2 bases. The V gene's germline CDR1 is SGHTA and CDR2 FQGTGA. The CDR3 DNA follows: TGTGCCAGCGCAATCGGGACTAGTTCCACCTACGAGCAGTACTTC. Protein: CASAIGTSSTYEQYF.

The rearrangement links TRBV7-2 to TRBJ2-3, with a weak D call TRBD2 (5 bases). Trimming removed 5 bases at V and 2 bases at J, with 14 bases between. Germline-derived CDR1 and CDR2 are SGHTA and FQGNSA. The CDR3 sequence is 15 residues long. The CDR3 loop is CASSQSGETTDTQYF. The CDR3 DNA reads TGTGCCAGCAGCCAAAGTGGGGAGACCACAGATACGCAGTATTTT.